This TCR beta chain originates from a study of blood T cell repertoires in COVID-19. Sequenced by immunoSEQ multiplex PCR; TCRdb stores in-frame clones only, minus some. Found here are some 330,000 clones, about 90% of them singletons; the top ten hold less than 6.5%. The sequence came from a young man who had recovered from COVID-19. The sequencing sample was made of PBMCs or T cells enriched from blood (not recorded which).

DNA of the CDR3: TGTGCCAGCAGCGAGGGGACAGGCAATCAGCCCCAGCATTTT. Translated: CASSEGTGNQPQHF. V and J are TRBV9 and TRBJ1-5, with 7 positions matching TRBD1. This CDR3 has 14 residues. Germline V CDR1 and CDR2: SGDLS, YYNGEE. With V trimmed by 3 bases and J by 2 bases, 2 bases remained unmatched. Based on the CDR3 plus reference TRBV9 and TRBJ1-5, the full variable domain is DSGVTQTPKHLITATGQRVTLRCSPRSGDLSVYWYQQSLDQGLQFLIQYYNGEERAKGNILERFSAQQFPDLHSELNLSSLELGDSALYFCASSEGTGNQPQHFGDGTRLSIL.